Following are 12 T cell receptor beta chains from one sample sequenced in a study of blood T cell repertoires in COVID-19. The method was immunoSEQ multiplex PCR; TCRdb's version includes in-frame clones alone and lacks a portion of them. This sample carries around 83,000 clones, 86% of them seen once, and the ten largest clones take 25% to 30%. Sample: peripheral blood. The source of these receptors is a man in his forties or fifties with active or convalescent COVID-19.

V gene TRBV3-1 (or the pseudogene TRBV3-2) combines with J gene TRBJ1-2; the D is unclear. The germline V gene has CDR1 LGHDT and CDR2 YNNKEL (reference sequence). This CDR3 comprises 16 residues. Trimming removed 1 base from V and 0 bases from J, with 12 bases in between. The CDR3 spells CASSQAGFRANYGYTF. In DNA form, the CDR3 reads TGTGCCAGCAGCCAAGCCGGGTTTCGGGCTAACTATGGCTACACCTTC.

The CDR3 DNA follows: TGTGCCAGCAGCGTCCACGACAGCTCCTACGAGCAGTACTTC. Encoded protein: CASSVHDSSYEQYF. The V gene is TRBV9, the J gene TRBJ2-7; TRBD1 is a possible D gene (5 bases). The germline V gene encodes CDR1 SGDLS and CDR2 YYNGEE. This CDR3 has 14 residues. Trimming took 2 bases from V and 0 from J, leaving 9 bases between them.

The CDR3 DNA is TGTGCCAGCAGGGGGGCAGGACCCTATGGCTACACCTTC. It codes for CASRGAGPYGYTF. The chain links TRBV6-5 to TRBJ1-2; the D gene is possibly TRBD1 (6 bases). From germline, CDR1 is MNHEY and CDR2 SVGAGI. Deletions cut 6 bases from V and 4 bases from J, with 12 bases between. This CDR3 region has 13 residues.

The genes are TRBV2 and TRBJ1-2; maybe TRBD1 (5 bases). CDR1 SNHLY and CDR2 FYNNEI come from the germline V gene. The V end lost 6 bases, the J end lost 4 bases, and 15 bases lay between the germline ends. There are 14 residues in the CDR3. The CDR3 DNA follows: TGTGCCAGCAGGGACAAGCCGCGCGGCTATGGCTACACCTTC. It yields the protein CASRDKPRGYGYTF. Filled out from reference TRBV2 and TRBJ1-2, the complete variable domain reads EPEVTQTPSHQVTQMGQEVILRCVPISNHLYFYWYRQILGQKVEFLVSFYNNEISEKSEIFDDQFSVERPDGSNFTLKIRSTKLEDSAMYFCASRDKPRGYGYTFGSGTRLTVV.

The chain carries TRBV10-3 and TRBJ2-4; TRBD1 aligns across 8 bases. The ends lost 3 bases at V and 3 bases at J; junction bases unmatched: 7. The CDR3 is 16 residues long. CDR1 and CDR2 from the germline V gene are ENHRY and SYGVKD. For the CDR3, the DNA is TGTGCCATCAGTGAAGGGACAGGAGACTTCAAAAACATTCAGTACTTC. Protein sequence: CAISEGTGDFKNIQYF.

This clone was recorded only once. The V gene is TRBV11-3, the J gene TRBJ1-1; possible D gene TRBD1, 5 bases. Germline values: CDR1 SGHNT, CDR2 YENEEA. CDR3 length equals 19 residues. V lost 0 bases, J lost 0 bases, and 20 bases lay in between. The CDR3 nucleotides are TGTGCCAGCAGCTTAGATCTTGAGGGGCCGGGGGGGATGAACACTGAAGCTTTCTTT. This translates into CASSLDLEGPGGMNTEAFF.

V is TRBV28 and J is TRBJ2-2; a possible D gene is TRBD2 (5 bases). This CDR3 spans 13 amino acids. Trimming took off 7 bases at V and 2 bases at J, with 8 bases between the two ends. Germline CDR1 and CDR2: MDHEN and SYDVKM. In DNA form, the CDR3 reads TGTGCCAGCATTCGGGGAAACACCGGGGAGCTGTTTTTT. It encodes CASIRGNTGELFF.

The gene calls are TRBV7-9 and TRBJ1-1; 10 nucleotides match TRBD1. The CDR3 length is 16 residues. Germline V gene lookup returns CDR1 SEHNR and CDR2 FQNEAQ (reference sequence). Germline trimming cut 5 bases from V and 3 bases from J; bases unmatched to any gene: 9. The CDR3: CASSPMDRGVYTEAFF. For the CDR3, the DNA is TGTGCCAGCAGCCCGATGGACAGGGGGGTATACACTGAAGCTTTCTTT.

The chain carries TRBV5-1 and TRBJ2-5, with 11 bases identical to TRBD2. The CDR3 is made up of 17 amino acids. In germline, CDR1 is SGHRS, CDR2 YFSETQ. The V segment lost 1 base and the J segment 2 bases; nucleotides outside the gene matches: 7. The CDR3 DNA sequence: TGCGCCAGCAGCTTGTCGTCCCTAGCGGGAGGTCAAGAGACCCAGTACTTC. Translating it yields CASSLSSLAGGQETQYF. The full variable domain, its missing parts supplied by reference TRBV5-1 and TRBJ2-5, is KAGVTQTPRYLIKTRGQQVTLSCSPISGHRSVSWYQQTPGQGLQFLFEYFSETQRNKGNFPGRFSGRQFSNSRSEMNVSTLELGDSALYLCASSLSSLAGGQETQYFGPGTRLLVL.

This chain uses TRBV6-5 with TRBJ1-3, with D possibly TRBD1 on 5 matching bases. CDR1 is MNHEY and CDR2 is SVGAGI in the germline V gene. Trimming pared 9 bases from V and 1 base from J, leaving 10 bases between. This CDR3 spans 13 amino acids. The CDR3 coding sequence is TGTGCCAGTATGGACACATCTGGAAACACCATATATTTT. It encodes CASMDTSGNTIYF.

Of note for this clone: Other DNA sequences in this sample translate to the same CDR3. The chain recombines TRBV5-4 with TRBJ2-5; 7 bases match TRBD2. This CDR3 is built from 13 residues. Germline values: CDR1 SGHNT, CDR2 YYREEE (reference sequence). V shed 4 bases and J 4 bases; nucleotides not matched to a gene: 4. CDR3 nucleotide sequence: TGTGCCAGCAGCCTGGGGGGGGGAGAGACCCAGTACTTC. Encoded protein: CASSLGGGETQYF.

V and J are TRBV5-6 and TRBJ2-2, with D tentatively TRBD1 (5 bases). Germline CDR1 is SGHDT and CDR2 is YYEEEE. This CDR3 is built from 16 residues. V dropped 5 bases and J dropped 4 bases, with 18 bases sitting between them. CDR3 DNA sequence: TGTGCCAGCAGTCCGCCGGGCAGGGTCGGCACCGGGGAGCTGTTTTTT. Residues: CASSPPGRVGTGELFF.